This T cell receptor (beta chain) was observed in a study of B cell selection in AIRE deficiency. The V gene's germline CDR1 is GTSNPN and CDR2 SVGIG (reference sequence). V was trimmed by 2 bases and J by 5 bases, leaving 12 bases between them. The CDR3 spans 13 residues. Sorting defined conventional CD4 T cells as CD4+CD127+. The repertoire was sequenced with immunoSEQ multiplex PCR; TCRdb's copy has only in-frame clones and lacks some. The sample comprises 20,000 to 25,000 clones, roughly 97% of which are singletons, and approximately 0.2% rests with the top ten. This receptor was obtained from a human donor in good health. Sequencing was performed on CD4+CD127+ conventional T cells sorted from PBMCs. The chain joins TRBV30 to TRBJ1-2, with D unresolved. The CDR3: CAWSMRMFYGYTF. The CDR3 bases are TGTGCCTGGAGTATGAGGATGTTTTATGGCTACACCTTC. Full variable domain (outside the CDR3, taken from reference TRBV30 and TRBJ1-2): SQTIHQWPATLVQPVGSPLSLECTVEGTSNPNLYWYRQAAGRGLQLLFYSVGIGQISSEVPQNLSASRPQDRQFILSSKKLLLSDSGFYLCAWSMRMFYGYTFGSGTRLTVV.